The next 18 T cell receptor beta chains were all read from a single sample in a study of memory CD4+ T cells and cytomegalovirus serostatus. Produced via immunoSEQ multiplex PCR; TCRdb's table is partial and in-frame only. The sample consists of approximately 51,000 clones, roughly 74% of them appearing once. Single viable CD3+CD4+CD8-CD45RO+ cells were sorted as the memory CD4+ T cells. Source material: memory CD4+ T cells from blood. These receptors were collected from an adult in good health and CMV-seropositive.

This clone turned up a few times. The chain employs TRBV2 and TRBJ1-5; 8 bases fit TRBD1. CDR3 length: 15 amino acids. Germline V gene lookup returns CDR1 SNHLY and CDR2 FYNNEI. J was trimmed by 0 bases and V by 6 bases; bases with no gene match: 4. The CDR3 sequence: CASSPDRGSNQPQHF. The CDR3 bases are TGTGCCAGCAGCCCAGACAGGGGTAGCAATCAGCCCCAGCATTTT.

The sample holds a few counts of this clone. The chain uses TRBV28 and TRBJ2-1; D gene unclear. The CDR3 sequence is 14 residues long. V dropped 7 bases and J dropped 4 bases, with 14 bases sitting between them. Germline CDR1 reads MDHEN; CDR2 reads SYDVKM. CDR3 DNA sequence: TGTGCCAGCACCCAGCTTACGGAATACAATGAGCAGTTCTTC. As protein: CASTQLTEYNEQFF.

This rearrangement joins TRBV5-1 to TRBJ2-7; no definite D call. CDR1 and CDR2 from the germline V gene are SGHRS and YFSETQ. The CDR3 contains 14 residues. V was trimmed by 4 bases and J by 2 bases, leaving 13 bases between them. The CDR3 sequence is CASSVLGDAYEQYF. CDR3 in DNA: TGCGCCAGCAGCGTTCTGGGCGATGCCTACGAGCAGTACTTC.

V gene TRBV9 combines with J gene TRBJ2-5; D gene ambiguous. CDR1 and CDR2 (germline): SGDLS, YYNGEE. The CDR3 loop spans 12 amino acids. V shed 3 bases and J shed 0 bases, with 3 bases lying between them. For the CDR3, the DNA is TGTGCCAGCAGCGAGAACCAAGAGACCCAGTACTTC. Translating it yields CASSENQETQYF. Drawing the rest from reference TRBV9 and TRBJ2-5, the complete variable domain is DSGVTQTPKHLITATGQRVTLRCSPRSGDLSVYWYQQSLDQGLQFLIQYYNGEERAKGNILERFSAQQFPDLHSELNLSSLELGDSALYFCASSENQETQYFGPGTRLLVL.

The V call is TRBV11-1, the J call TRBJ1-1; a possible D gene is TRBD1 (6 bases). This CDR3 comprises 19 residues. V was trimmed by 2 bases and J by 1 base, leaving 23 bases between them. The germline V gene encodes CDR1 SGHAT and CDR2 FQDESV (reference sequence). The CDR3 loop is CASSLRIGGKVVANTEAFF. Here the CDR3 DNA reads TGTGCCAGCAGCTTAAGAATCGGGGGCAAGGTGGTGGCGAACACTGAAGCTTTCTTT.

The table lists this clone with a few counts. The chain combines TRBV7-2 with TRBJ2-2; unclear D gene. This CDR3 has 15 amino acids. V lost 1 base and J lost 2, with 8 bases in between. The germline CDR1 and CDR2 sequences are SGHTA and FQGNSA. Here the CDR3 reads CASSLVVGNTGELFF. The CDR3, as DNA: TGTGCCAGCAGCTTAGTAGTAGGAAACACCGGGGAGCTGTTTTTT.

Concerning this clone: The sample contains more than one DNA sequence encoding this CDR3. The gene calls are TRBV7-2 and TRBJ2-7; unclear D gene. The length of the CDR3 is 11 residues. The germline V gene encodes CDR1 SGHTA and CDR2 FQGNSA. Trimming removed 4 bases at V and 3 bases at J, with 4 bases between. Written as DNA, the CDR3 is TGTGCCAGCAGCTCCTACTACGAGCAGTACTTC. Its translation is CASSSYYEQYF.

This chain links TRBV5-8 with TRBJ2-3; D call uncertain. The V gene lost 3 bases and the J gene lost 0 bases, with 5 bases spanning the gap. The CDR3 sequence is 13 residues long. Germline assignment: CDR1 SGHTS and CDR2 YDEGEE. The CDR3 protein is CASSSQSTDTQYF. CDR3 bases: TGTGCCAGCAGCTCCCAAAGCACAGATACGCAGTATTTT.

The chain combines TRBV7-2 with TRBJ1-1, with D possibly being TRBD1 (6 bases). Trimming left V 5 bases short and J 7 bases short, with 11 bases between. The germline CDR1 and CDR2 sequences are SGHTA and FQGNSA. This CDR3 region has 12 residues. This CDR3 reads CASSRGVGEAFF. The CDR3 DNA is TGTGCCAGCAGCAGGGGGGTCGGTGAAGCTTTCTTT.

V gene TRBV5-1 combines with J gene TRBJ1-4; no definite D call. The CDR3 extends over 14 amino acids. Germline V gene sequence: CDR1 SGHRS, CDR2 YFSETQ. The germline V and J ends were trimmed by 0 bases and 5 bases, with 8 bases remaining between them. The CDR3 DNA reads as TGCGCCAGCAGCTTGGATGTAGAAAATGAAAAACTGTTTTTT. This codes for CASSLDVENEKLFF.

This chain uses TRBV5-6 with TRBJ1-2, with TRBD1 matching 8 bases. J gave up 0 bases and V 0 bases, and 4 bases lay outside the gene matches. From germline, CDR1 is SGHDT and CDR2 YYEEEE. The CDR3 spans 16 residues. In nucleotides, the CDR3 is TGTGCCAGCAGCTTGGGGACAGGGTTAGCTAACTATGGCTACACCTTC. Its translation: CASSLGTGLANYGYTF.

V is TRBV6-6 and J is TRBJ2-1; D possibly uses TRBD1 or TRBD2 (5 bases each). The ends were cut back, 7 bases at V and 8 bases at J, with 18 bases in the middle. CDR1 and CDR2 from the germline V gene are MNHNY and SVGAGI (reference sequence). The CDR3 totals 14 residues. CDR3 loop: CASNFRDQRDEQFF. The CDR3 region has the DNA TGTGCCAGCAATTTCCGGGACCAGAGGGATGAGCAGTTCTTC.

The chain's CDR3 is CASSFYVGAQFGDTQYF. The DNA for the CDR3 is TGTGCCAGCAGCTTCTATGTAGGGGCGCAGTTTGGGGATACGCAGTATTTT. This sequence joins TRBV13 and TRBJ2-3; a weak D match, TRBD1 (5 bases). The CDR3 runs to 17 residues. The V gene lost 3 bases and the J gene lost 6 bases, with 22 bases spanning the gap. Germline V CDR1 and CDR2: PRHDT, FYEKMQ (reference sequence).

This chain links TRBV6-1 with TRBJ2-3; TRBD1 matches at 8 bases. Germline loops: CDR1 MNHNS, CDR2 SASEGT. The CDR3 covers 15 residues. With 5 bases clipped from V and 4 bases from J, the junction kept 8 bases outside the gene matches. For the CDR3, the DNA is TGTGCCAGCAGTAGCTACGGACAGGGCGCAGATACGCAGTATTTT. Residues: CASSSYGQGADTQYF.

This chain connects TRBV7-8 to TRBJ2-3; 7 nucleotides align to TRBD1. J lost 4 bases, V lost 5 bases, and 21 bases had no gene match. Germline assignment: CDR1 SGHVS and CDR2 FQNEAQ. The CDR3 loop spans 19 amino acids. The chain's CDR3 is CASSPSFGLPGQSADTQYF. The CDR3 DNA reads TGTGCCAGCAGCCCTAGTTTTGGACTCCCGGGACAGAGCGCAGATACGCAGTATTTT.

This clone was seen a single time. The gene calls are TRBV7-2 and TRBJ1-5; D is ambiguous. Germline V gene lookup returns CDR1 SGHTA and CDR2 FQGNSA. The CDR3 is 15 amino acids. V lost 5 bases and J 1 base, leaving 12 bases between the germline ends. The CDR3 protein is CASSPDGLSNQPQHF. CDR3 DNA: TGTGCCAGCAGCCCCGATGGGTTAAGCAATCAGCCCCAGCATTTT.

V gene TRBV7-6 combines with J gene TRBJ1-1; D might be TRBD1 (5 bases). CDR1 is SGHVS and CDR2 is FNYEAQ in the germline V gene. The CDR3 totals 18 residues. The V end lost 4 bases, the J end lost 0 bases, and 21 bases lay between the germline ends. The DNA for the CDR3 is TGTGCCAGCAGCTATGGGAGGCGGGGCGGCGTCGTGAACACTGAAGCTTTCTTT. It is translated as CASSYGRRGGVVNTEAFF.

This rearrangement joins TRBV7-6 to TRBJ2-1, with D perhaps TRBD2 (5 bases). The CDR3 contains 13 residues. Trimming took off 4 bases at V and 7 bases at J, with 11 bases between the two ends. Germline values: CDR1 SGHVS, CDR2 FNYEAQ. The CDR3 sequence: CASSSLPGNEQFF. DNA for the CDR3: TGTGCCAGCAGCTCCCTACCGGGGAATGAGCAGTTCTTC.